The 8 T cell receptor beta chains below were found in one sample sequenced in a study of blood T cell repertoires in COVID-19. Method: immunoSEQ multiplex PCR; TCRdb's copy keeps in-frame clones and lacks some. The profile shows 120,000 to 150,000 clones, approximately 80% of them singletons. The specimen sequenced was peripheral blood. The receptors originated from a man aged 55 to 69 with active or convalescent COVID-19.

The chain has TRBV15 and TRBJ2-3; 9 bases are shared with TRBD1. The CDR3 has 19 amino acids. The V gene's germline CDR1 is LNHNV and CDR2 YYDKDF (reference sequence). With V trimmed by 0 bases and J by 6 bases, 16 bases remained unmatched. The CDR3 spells CATSRDTTSGTGSDDTQYF. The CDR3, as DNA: TGTGCCACCAGCAGAGATACCACCTCCGGGACAGGGAGCGATGATACGCAGTATTTT.

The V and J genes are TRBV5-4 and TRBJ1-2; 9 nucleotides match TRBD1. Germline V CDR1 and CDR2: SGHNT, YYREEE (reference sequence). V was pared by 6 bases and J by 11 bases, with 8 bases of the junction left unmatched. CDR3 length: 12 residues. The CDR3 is CASTGTGRLYTF. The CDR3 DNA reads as TGTGCCAGCACCGGGACAGGGAGATTGTACACCTTC.

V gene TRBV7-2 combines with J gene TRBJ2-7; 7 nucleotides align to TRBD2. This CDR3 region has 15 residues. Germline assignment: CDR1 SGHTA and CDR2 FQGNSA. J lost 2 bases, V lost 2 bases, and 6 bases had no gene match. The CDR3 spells CASSLTPGLTYEQYF. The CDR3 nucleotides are TGTGCCAGCAGCTTAACCCCGGGACTAACCTACGAGCAGTACTTC.

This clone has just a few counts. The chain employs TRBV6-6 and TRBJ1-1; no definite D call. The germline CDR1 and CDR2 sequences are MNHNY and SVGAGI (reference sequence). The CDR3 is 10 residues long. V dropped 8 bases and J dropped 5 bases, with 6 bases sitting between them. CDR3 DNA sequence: TGTGCCAGCTTAGAAACTGAAGCTTTCTTT. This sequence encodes CASLETEAFF.

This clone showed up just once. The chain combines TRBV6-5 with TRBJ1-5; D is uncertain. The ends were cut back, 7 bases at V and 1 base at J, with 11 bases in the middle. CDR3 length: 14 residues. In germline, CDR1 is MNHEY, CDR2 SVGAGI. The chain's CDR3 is CASTMIESNQPQHF. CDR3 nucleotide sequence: TGTGCCAGCACCATGATAGAGAGCAATCAGCCCCAGCATTTT.

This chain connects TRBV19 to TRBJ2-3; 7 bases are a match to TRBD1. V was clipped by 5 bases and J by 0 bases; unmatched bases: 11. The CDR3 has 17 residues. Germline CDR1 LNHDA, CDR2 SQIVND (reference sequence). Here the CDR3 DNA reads TGTGCCAGTAGTCACTGGACAGGTAGCCCTAGCACAGATACGCAGTATTTT. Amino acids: CASSHWTGSPSTDTQYF.

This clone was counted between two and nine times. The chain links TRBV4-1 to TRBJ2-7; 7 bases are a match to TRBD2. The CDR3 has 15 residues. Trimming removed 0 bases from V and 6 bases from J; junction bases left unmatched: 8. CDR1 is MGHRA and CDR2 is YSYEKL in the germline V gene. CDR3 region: CASSQEVRAGAEQYF. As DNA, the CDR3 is TGCGCCAGCAGCCAAGAGGTCCGGGCGGGAGCCGAGCAGTACTTC.

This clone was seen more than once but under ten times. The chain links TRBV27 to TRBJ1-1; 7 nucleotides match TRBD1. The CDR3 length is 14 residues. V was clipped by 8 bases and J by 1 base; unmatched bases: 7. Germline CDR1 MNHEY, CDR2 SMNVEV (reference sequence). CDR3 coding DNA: TGTGCCAGCCAGGGAGCAGGGGGGAACACTGAAGCTTTCTTT. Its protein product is CASQGAGGNTEAFF.